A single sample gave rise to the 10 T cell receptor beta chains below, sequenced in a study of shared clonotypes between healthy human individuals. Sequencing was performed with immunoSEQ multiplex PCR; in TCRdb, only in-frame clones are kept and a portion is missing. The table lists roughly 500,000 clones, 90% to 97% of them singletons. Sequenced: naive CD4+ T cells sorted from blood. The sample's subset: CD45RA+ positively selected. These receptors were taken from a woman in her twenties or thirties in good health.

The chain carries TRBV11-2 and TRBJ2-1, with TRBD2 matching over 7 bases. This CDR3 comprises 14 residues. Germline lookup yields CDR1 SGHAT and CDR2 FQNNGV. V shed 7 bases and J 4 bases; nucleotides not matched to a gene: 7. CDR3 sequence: CASTPASGYNEQFF. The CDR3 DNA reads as TGTGCCAGCACCCCGGCTAGCGGATACAATGAGCAGTTCTTC.

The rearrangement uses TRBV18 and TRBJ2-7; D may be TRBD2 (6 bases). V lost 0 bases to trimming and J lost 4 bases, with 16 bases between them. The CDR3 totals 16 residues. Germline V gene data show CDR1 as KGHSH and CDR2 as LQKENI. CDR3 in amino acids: CASSPPSGRQTYEQYF. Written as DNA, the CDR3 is TGTGCCAGCTCACCACCGTCCGGGAGACAAACTTACGAGCAGTACTTC.

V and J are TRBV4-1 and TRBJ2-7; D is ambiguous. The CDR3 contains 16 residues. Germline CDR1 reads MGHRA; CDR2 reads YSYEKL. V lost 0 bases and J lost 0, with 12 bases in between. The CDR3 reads CASSQDFAYRSYEQYF. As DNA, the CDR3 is TGCGCCAGCAGCCAAGATTTCGCGTACCGCTCCTACGAGCAGTACTTC.

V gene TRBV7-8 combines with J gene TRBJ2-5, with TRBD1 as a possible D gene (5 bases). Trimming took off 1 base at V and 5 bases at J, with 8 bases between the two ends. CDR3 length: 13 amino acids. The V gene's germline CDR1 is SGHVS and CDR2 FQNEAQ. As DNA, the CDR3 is TGTGCCAGCAGCTTAGGACAGATGGAGACCCAGTACTTC. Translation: CASSLGQMETQYF.

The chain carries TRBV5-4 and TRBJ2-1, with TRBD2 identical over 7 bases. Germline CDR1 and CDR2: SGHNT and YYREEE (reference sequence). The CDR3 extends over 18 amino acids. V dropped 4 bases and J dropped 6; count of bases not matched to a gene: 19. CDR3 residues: CASSAFRNSGGSFNEQFF. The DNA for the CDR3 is TGTGCCAGCAGCGCATTCCGAAACTCTGGCGGGAGTTTCAATGAGCAGTTCTTC.

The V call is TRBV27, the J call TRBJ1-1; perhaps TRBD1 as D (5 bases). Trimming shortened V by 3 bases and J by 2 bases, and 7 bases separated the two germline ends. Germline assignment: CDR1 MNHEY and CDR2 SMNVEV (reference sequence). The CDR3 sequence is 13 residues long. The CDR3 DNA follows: TGTGCCAGCAGTTTCAGGGATAACACTGAAGCTTTCTTT. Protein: CASSFRDNTEAFF.

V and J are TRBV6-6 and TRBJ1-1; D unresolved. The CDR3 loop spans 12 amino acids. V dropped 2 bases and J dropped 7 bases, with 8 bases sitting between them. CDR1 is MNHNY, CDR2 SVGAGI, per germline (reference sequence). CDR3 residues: CASSYRQDEAFF. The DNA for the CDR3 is TGTGCCAGCAGTTACAGGCAGGATGAAGCTTTCTTT.

CDR3 region: CASSGLRDRDYEQYF. The DNA for the CDR3 is TGTGCCAGCAGTGGTCTCCGGGACAGGGACTACGAGCAGTACTTC. The chain recombines TRBV2 with TRBJ2-7, with TRBD1 identical over 9 bases. The CDR3 spans 15 residues. In germline, CDR1 is SNHLY, CDR2 FYNNEI. V dropped 4 bases and J dropped 3; count of bases not matched to a gene: 7.

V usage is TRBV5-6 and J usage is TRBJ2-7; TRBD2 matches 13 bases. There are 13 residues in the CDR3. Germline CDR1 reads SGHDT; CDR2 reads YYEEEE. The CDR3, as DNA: TGTGCCAGCAGCTTGATGACTAGCGGGAGGCCAGTGGTC. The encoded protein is CASSLMTSGRPVV.

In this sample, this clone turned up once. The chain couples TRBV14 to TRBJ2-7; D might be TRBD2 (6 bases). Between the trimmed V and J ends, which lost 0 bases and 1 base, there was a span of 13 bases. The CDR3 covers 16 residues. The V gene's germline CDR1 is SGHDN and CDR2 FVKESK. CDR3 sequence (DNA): TGTGCCAGCAGCCAAGATCGGGCGGGACGTTCCTACGAGCAGTACTTC. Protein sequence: CASSQDRAGRSYEQYF.